These 21 T cell receptor beta chains share one sample of origin, sequenced in a study of blood T cell repertoires in COVID-19. Assay: immunoSEQ multiplex PCR; the TCRdb copy retains only in-frame clones and omits some. The data hold roughly 120,000 clones, with 75% to 90% observed a single time. Sequencing was done on a sample of peripheral blood. The source of these receptors is a man between 70 and 80 years old with acute or convalescent COVID-19.

The chain uses TRBV11-3 and TRBJ2-2, with 13 bases that match TRBD2. Trimming removed 8 bases from V and 4 bases from J; junction bases left unmatched: 1. The CDR3 has 14 residues. Germline V gene lookup returns CDR1 SGHNT and CDR2 YENEEA. The CDR3 protein is CASGTSGVTGELFF. The DNA for the CDR3 is TGTGCCAGCGGGACTAGCGGGGTCACCGGGGAGCTGTTTTTT. The entire variable domain, with the rest obtained from reference TRBV11-3 and TRBJ2-2, is as follows: EAGVVQSPRYKIIEKKQPVAFWCNPISGHNTLYWYLQNLGQGPELLIRYENEEAVDDSQLPKDRFSAERLKGVDSTLKIQPAELGDSAVYLCASGTSGVTGELFFGEGSRLTVL.

The sample holds a few counts of this clone. This rearrangement joins TRBV19 to TRBJ1-6; TRBD1 matches at 7 bases. Germline loops: CDR1 LNHDA, CDR2 SQIVND (reference sequence). The V and J ends lost 5 bases and 0 bases, in that order; junction bases with no gene match: 13. This CDR3 contains 19 residues. CDR3 nucleotide sequence: TGTGCCAGTAGTCCCTTGCGGACAGGCTTAAGCTCCTATAATTCACCCCTCCACTTT. This sequence encodes CASSPLRTGLSSYNSPLHF.

In its sample, this clone was seen once. The chain couples TRBV10-3 to TRBJ1-2, with TRBD1 matching over 7 bases. This CDR3 region has 15 residues. Per germline, CDR1 ENHRY and CDR2 SYGVKD. Trimming removed 7 bases from V and 3 bases from J; junction bases left unmatched: 11. The CDR3 DNA reads TGTGCCATCACCAATCCCGGGCAGGGGGACTATGGCTACACCTTC. Its translation is CAITNPGQGDYGYTF.

This sequence joins TRBV5-1 and TRBJ1-2; 7 bases fit TRBD1. CDR3 length: 14 residues. CDR1 is SGHRS, CDR2 YFSETQ, per germline. J gave up 8 bases and V 0 bases, and 7 bases lay outside the gene matches. CDR3 DNA: TGCGCCAGCAGCTTGGACGGCAGGGGGACGGGCTACACCTTC. It is translated as CASSLDGRGTGYTF. Complete variable domain (other parts from reference TRBV5-1 and TRBJ1-2): KAGVTQTPRYLIKTRGQQVTLSCSPISGHRSVSWYQQTPGQGLQFLFEYFSETQRNKGNFPGRFSGRQFSNSRSEMNVSTLELGDSALYLCASSLDGRGTGYTFGSGTRLTVV.

The rearrangement links TRBV5-1 to TRBJ2-7, with D tentatively TRBD1 (6 bases). V shed 3 bases and J shed 1 base, with 11 bases lying between them. Germline V gene lookup returns CDR1 SGHRS and CDR2 YFSETQ. The CDR3 is 14 residues long. The CDR3 DNA sequence: TGCGCCAGCAGCTCGGGACACTTGTCCTACGAGCAGTACTTC. Residues: CASSSGHLSYEQYF.

This clone was counted a few times. J is TRBJ1-1 and V is TRBV27; TRBD1 is a possible D gene (6 bases). The V end lost 6 bases, the J end lost 5 bases, and 25 bases lay between the germline ends. The CDR3 spans 17 residues. CDR1 is MNHEY, CDR2 SMNVEV, per germline (reference sequence). In nucleotides, the CDR3 is TGTGCCAGCAGCTCTTACCCCCAAGGGGGGGCGGGGACTGAAGCTTTCTTT. Amino acids: CASSSYPQGGAGTEAFF.

The gene calls are TRBV5-1 and TRBJ1-6; TRBD1 agrees at 8 bases. The CDR3 sequence is 17 residues long. Germline V gene lookup returns CDR1 SGHRS and CDR2 YFSETQ. Trimming at V came to 1 base and at J to 8 bases, leaving 11 bases not matched to a gene. CDR3 sequence: CASSLNQAGTGDSPLHF. The CDR3 region has the DNA TGCGCCAGCAGCTTGAATCAGGCCGGGACAGGTGATTCACCCCTCCACTTT.

The chain employs TRBV28 and TRBJ1-2; maybe TRBD1 (5 bases). Germline V gene sequence: CDR1 MDHEN, CDR2 SYDVKM. V was cut by 3 bases and J by 3 bases, with 11 bases left in between. The CDR3 is 14 amino acids. CDR3 region: CASSLGGLDYGYTF. The CDR3 region has the DNA TGTGCCAGCAGTTTGGGGGGTTTGGACTATGGCTACACCTTC.

The V and J genes are TRBV9 and TRBJ2-2; 7 nucleotides align to TRBD1. Per germline, CDR1 SGDLS and CDR2 YYNGEE. The CDR3 is made up of 14 amino acids. The trim removed 4 bases at V and 3 bases at J, leaving 3 bases unmatched. CDR3 amino acids: CASSQGVDTGELFF. CDR3 sequence (DNA): TGTGCCAGCAGCCAGGGGGTCGACACCGGGGAGCTGTTTTTT.

The V and J genes are TRBV3-1 (or the pseudogene TRBV3-2) and TRBJ2-5, with 10 bases fitting TRBD2. The CDR3 extends over 15 amino acids. Trimming removed 0 bases from V and 6 bases from J; junction bases left unmatched: 4. Germline CDR1 LGHDT, CDR2 YNNKEL (reference sequence). CDR3 coding DNA: TGTGCCAGCAGCCAAGACCCACTAGCGGGGAAGACCCAGTACTTC. Translation: CASSQDPLAGKTQYF.

V and J are TRBV14 and TRBJ2-2; possible D gene TRBD2, 6 bases. Germline CDR1 SGHDN, CDR2 FVKESK. Trimming took 4 bases from V and 2 from J, leaving 11 bases between them. CDR3 length: 15 residues. Here the CDR3 DNA reads TGTGCCAGCAGCCCTCGACTAGGCAACACCGGGGAGCTGTTTTTT. As protein: CASSPRLGNTGELFF.

This clone was detected only a few times. The V call is TRBV2, the J call TRBJ2-7; 8 bases map to TRBD2. Germline loops: CDR1 SNHLY, CDR2 FYNNEI. V dropped 8 bases and J dropped 6; count of bases not matched to a gene: 9. This CDR3 comprises 13 residues. DNA for the CDR3: TGTGCCAGCGTGAGTGAACGGGGGGGCGAGCAGTACTTC. Translated, it gives CASVSERGGEQYF.

The chain carries TRBV5-1 and TRBJ1-1, with TRBD1 matching over 12 bases. The CDR3 sequence is 15 residues long. After removal of 3 bases from V and 11 bases from J, the junction contained 11 bases not matched to a gene. Per germline, CDR1 SGHRS and CDR2 YFSETQ. The CDR3 DNA sequence: TGCGCCAGCAGCTCAAATCCGGGACAGGGGGCACAGGCTTTCTTT. It codes for CASSSNPGQGAQAFF.

This sequence joins TRBV4-1 and TRBJ1-2; D gene unclear. The germline V and J ends were trimmed by 4 bases and 4 bases, with 13 bases remaining between them. The CDR3 has 14 amino acids. The germline gives CDR1 MGHRA, CDR2 YSYEKL. CDR3 nucleotides: TGCGCCAGCAGCCCCGAGTGGAGTATCTATGGCTACACCTTC. Translated, it gives CASSPEWSIYGYTF.

V usage is TRBV2 and J usage is TRBJ2-7; D gene uncertain. The germline V gene encodes CDR1 SNHLY and CDR2 FYNNEI. CDR3 size: 14 residues. The V end lost 7 bases, the J end lost 4 bases, and 17 bases lay between the germline ends. The CDR3 bases are TGTGCCAGCACCCGGGTCGATGAATGGTACGAGCAGTACTTC. This sequence encodes CASTRVDEWYEQYF.

This clone has a handful of counts. V usage is TRBV28 and J usage is TRBJ2-5; 7 nucleotides align to TRBD2. CDR3 length: 14 amino acids. CDR1 is MDHEN, CDR2 SYDVKM, per germline. Unmatched junction bases numbered 4, after V lost 6 bases and J lost 0 bases. CDR3 protein: CASSLGLDQETQYF. CDR3 nucleotides: TGTGCCAGCAGCCTCGGACTAGACCAAGAGACCCAGTACTTC.

V and J are TRBV2 and TRBJ1-5, with D perhaps TRBD1 (5 bases). This CDR3 spans 17 amino acids. CDR1 SNHLY and CDR2 FYNNEI come from the germline V gene. V lost 5 bases to trimming and J lost 1 base, with 18 bases between them. CDR3 sequence reads: CASSLLPETVSNQPQHF. In DNA form, the CDR3 reads TGTGCCAGCAGTCTCCTCCCGGAGACAGTGAGCAATCAGCCCCAGCATTTT.

CDR3 nucleotides: TGTGCCAGCAGCTTTGTCAGGGGCATGAACACTGAAGCTTTCTTT. It codes for CASSFVRGMNTEAFF. The chain employs TRBV7-2 and TRBJ1-1; D may be TRBD1 (6 bases). Germline CDR1 and CDR2: SGHTA and FQGNSA. V was clipped by 3 bases and J by 0 bases, with 11 bases between them. The CDR3 consists of 15 residues. Filled out from reference TRBV7-2 and TRBJ1-1, the complete variable domain reads GAGVSQSPSNKVTEKGKDVELRCDPISGHTALYWYRQSLGQGLEFLIYFQGNSAPDKSGLPSDRFSAERTGGSVSTLTIQRTQQEDSAVYLCASSFVRGMNTEAFFGQGTRLTVV.

V is TRBV18 and J is TRBJ2-2; 7 nucleotides align to TRBD2. V dropped 4 bases and J dropped 3; count of bases not matched to a gene: 2. Looked up from germline, CDR1 is KGHSH and CDR2 is LQKENI. The CDR3 extends over 14 amino acids. The DNA of the CDR3 is TGTGCCAGCTCACTCCGGGGGGACACCGGGGAGCTGTTTTTT. Its translation: CASSLRGDTGELFF.

The genes are TRBV2 and TRBJ2-7; 7 nucleotides align to TRBD2. CDR1 and CDR2 (germline): SNHLY, FYNNEI. The junction had 8 bases not matched to a gene; V was cut back by 6 bases and J by 0 bases. This CDR3 is built from 15 residues. CDR3 DNA sequence: TGTGCCAGCAGACCAGGACTAGGCAGCTCCTACGAGCAGTACTTC. Translation: CASRPGLGSSYEQYF.

This clone was counted a single time. J is TRBJ2-1 and V is TRBV4-2, with 9 nucleotides matching TRBD2. V shed 4 bases and J 8 bases; nucleotides not matched to a gene: 6. The germline gives CDR1 LGHNA, CDR2 YNFKEQ. This CDR3 has 14 residues. Written as DNA, the CDR3 is TGTGCCAGCAGCCTTAGCGGGGGAGGGGATGAGCAGTTCTTC. It encodes CASSLSGGGDEQFF.